This T cell receptor beta chain was retrieved from a study of CD8+ T cells in alopecia areata. cDNA prepared by RNA extraction and subsequent reverse transcription served as the template for sequencing. The protocol was immunoSEQ multiplex PCR, while the TCRdb copy is restricted to in-frame clones and leaves out a portion. Of roughly 100,000 clones in the sample, 50% to 75% are singletons; the top ten hold 15% to 18%. The CDR3 is 16 residues long. V trimming: 5 bases; J trimming: 3 bases; junction bases outside the gene matches: 8. Germline CDR1 MRHNA, CDR2 SNTAGT. Study-level results: Scalp clonality, together with expanded CD8+ clones among the top 100, fell significantly with tofacitinib.

Treatment here: oral pan-JAK inhibitor, 5-10 mg twice daily. Lesional scalp punch biopsies and peripheral blood were collected from alopecia areata patients. The count of this clone is one. What it binds is not known. Sequencing used CD8+ T cells sorted from blood, obtained at week 4, from a patient treated with tofacitinib. This chain uses TRBV6-4 with TRBJ2-1; 9 nucleotides agree with TRBD1. The sequence was collected from a human donor with alopecia areata. In DNA, the CDR3 is TGTGCCAGCAGTTTATGGGGACAGGGCAACTACAATGAGCAGTTCTTC. The encoded protein is CASSLWGQGNYNEQFF.